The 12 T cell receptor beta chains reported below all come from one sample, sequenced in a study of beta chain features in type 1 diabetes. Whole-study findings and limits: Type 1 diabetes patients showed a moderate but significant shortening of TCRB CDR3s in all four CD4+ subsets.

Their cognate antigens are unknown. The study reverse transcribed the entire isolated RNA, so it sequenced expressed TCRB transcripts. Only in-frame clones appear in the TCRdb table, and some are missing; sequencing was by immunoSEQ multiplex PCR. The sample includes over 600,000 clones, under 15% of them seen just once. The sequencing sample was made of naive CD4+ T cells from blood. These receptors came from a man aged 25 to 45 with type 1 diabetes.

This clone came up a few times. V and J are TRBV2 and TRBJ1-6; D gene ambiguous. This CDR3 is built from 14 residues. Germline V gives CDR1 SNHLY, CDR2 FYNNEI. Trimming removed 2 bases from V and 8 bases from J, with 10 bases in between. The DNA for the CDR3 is TGTGCCAGCAGTGAAAGGCGGAAGGATTCACCCCTCCACTTT. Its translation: CASSERRKDSPLHF.

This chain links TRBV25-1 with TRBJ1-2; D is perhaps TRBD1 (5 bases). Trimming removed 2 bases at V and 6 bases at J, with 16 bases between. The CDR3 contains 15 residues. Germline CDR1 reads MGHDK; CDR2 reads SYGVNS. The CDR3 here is CASSEGAGRSDGYTF. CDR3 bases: TGTGCCAGCAGTGAAGGGGCAGGGAGGAGTGATGGCTACACCTTC.

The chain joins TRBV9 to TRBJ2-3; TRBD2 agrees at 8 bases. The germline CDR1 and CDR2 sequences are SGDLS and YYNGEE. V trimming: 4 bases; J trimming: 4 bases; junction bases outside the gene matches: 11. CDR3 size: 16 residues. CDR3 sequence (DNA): TGTGCCAGCAGCCCCTCCCCCTTGCGGGGGGCAGATACGCAGTATTTT. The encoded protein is CASSPSPLRGADTQYF.

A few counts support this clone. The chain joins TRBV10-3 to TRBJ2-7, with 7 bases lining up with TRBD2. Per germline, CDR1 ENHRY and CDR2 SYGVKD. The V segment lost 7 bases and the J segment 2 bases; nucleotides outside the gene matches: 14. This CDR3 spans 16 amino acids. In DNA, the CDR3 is TGTGCCATCACCCCGGGGGGACGGGGAATGACCTACGAGCAGTACTTC. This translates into CAITPGGRGMTYEQYF.

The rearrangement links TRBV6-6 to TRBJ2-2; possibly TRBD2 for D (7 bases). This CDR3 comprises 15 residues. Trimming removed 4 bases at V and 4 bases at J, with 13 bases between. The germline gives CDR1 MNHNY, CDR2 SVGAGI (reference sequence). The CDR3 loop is CASSWGGAGTGELFF. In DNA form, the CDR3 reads TGTGCCAGCAGTTGGGGGGGCGCGGGCACCGGGGAGCTGTTTTTT.

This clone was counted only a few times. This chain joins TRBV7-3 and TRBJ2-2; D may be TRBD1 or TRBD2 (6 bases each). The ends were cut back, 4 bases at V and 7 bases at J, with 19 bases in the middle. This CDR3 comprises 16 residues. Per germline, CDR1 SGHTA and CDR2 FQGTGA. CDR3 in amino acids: CASSSSLRGLSGELFF. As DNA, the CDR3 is TGTGCCAGCAGCTCAAGCCTCAGGGGACTGAGCGGGGAGCTGTTTTTT.

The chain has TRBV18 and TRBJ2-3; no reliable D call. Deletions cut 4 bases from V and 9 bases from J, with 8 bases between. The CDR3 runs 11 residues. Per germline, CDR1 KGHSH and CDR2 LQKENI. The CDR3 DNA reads TGTGCCAGCTCACTCCAAGGCACGCAGTATTTT. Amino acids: CASSLQGTQYF.

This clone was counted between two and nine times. In DNA, the CDR3 is TGCGCCAGCAGCTTGGCGACAGGGGGTGATTCACCCCTCCACTTT. Translating gives CASSLATGGDSPLHF. V and J are TRBV5-1 and TRBJ1-6; 9 nucleotides align to TRBD1. CDR1 and CDR2 (germline): SGHRS, YFSETQ. J gave up 8 bases and V 0 bases, and 3 bases lay outside the gene matches. The CDR3 totals 15 residues.

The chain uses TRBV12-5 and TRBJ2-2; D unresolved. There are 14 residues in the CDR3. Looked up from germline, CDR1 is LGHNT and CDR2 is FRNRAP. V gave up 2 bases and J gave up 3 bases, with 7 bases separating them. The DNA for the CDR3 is TGTGCTAGTGGTTTGTTTTCTGACACCGGGGAGCTGTTTTTT. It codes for CASGLFSDTGELFF.

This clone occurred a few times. CDR3 residues: CSAGTSGVWQETQYF. Written as DNA, the CDR3 is TGCAGCGCTGGGACTAGCGGGGTCTGGCAAGAGACCCAGTACTTC. The chain carries TRBV29-1 and TRBJ2-5; 13 bases map to TRBD2. The germline V gene encodes CDR1 SQVTM and CDR2 ANQGSEA. The CDR3 is 15 residues long. Trimming at V came to 7 bases and at J to 2 bases, leaving 7 bases not matched to a gene.

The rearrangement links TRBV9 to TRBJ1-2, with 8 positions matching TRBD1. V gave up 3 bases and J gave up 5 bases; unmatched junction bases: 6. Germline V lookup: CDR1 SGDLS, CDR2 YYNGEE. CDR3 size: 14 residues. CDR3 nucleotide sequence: TGTGCCAGCAGCGCCAACAGGGGGGAGTATGGCTACACCTTC. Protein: CASSANRGEYGYTF.

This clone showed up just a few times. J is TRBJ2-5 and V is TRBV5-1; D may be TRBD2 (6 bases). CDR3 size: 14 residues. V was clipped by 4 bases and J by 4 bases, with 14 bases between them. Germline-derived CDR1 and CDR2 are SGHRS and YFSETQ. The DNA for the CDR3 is TGCGCCAGCAGCGGAGCGGTGGAGGGAGAGACCCAGTACTTC. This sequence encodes CASSGAVEGETQYF.